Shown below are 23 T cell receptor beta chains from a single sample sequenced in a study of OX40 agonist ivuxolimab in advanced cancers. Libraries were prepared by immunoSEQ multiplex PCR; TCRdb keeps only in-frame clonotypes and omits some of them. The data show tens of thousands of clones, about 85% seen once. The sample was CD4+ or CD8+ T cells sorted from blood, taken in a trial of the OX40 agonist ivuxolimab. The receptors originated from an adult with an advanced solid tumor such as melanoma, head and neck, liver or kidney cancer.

The CDR3 sequence: CASSPNTDTQYF. In DNA, the CDR3 is TGTGCCAGCAGTCCTAACACAGATACGCAGTATTTT. The rearrangement joins TRBV27 to TRBJ2-3; D is ambiguous. The CDR3 runs to 12 residues. The germline V gene has CDR1 MNHEY and CDR2 SMNVEV (reference sequence). V was pared by 5 bases and J by 2 bases, with 5 bases between.

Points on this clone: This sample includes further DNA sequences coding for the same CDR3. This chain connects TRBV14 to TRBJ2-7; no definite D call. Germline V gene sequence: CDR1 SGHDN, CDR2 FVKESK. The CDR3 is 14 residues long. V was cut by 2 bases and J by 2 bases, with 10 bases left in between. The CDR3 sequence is CASSQLEITYEQYF. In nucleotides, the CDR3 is TGTGCCAGCAGCCAACTGGAAATTACCTACGAGCAGTACTTC.

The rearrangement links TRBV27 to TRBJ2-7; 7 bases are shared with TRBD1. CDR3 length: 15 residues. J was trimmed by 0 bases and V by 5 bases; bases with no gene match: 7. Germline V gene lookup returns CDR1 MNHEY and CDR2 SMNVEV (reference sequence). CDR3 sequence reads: CASSLGTVPSYEQYF. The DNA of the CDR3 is TGTGCCAGCAGTCTAGGGACAGTACCCTCCTACGAGCAGTACTTC.

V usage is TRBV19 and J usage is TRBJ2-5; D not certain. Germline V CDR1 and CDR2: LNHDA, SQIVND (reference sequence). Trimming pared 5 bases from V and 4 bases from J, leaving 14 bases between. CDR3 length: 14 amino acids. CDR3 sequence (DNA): TGTGCCAGTAGTCAAGGACGTTTGGTAGAGACCCAGTACTTC. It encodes CASSQGRLVETQYF.

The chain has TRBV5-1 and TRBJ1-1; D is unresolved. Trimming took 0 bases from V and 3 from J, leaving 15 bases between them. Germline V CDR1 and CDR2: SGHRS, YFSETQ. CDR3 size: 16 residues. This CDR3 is CASSLDGEGIDTEAFF. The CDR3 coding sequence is TGCGCCAGCAGCTTGGACGGGGAAGGGATTGACACTGAAGCTTTCTTT.

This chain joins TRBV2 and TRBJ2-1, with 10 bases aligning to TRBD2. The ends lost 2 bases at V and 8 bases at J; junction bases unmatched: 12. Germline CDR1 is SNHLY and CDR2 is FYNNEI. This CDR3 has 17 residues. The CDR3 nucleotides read TGTGCCAGCAGTGAAAAATGGGCTAGCGGGGGAATAGATGAGCAGTTCTTC. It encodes CASSEKWASGGIDEQFF.

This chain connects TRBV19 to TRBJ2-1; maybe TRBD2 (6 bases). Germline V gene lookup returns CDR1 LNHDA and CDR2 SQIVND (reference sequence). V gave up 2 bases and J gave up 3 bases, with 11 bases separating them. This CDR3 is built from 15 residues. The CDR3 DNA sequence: TGTGCCAGTAGTATACCGGGGGACCTCTACAATGAGCAGTTCTTC. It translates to CASSIPGDLYNEQFF.

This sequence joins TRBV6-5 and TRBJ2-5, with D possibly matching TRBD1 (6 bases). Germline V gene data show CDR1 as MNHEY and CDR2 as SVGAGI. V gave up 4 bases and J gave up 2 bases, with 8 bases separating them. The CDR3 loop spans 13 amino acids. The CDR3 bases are TGTGCCAGCAGTTTAGGGGGACAAGAGACCCAGTACTTC. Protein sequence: CASSLGGQETQYF.

The CDR3 DNA reads TGTGCCAGCAGCGAGACAGGGAGAGCTTTCTTT. Translated: CASSETGRAFF. This chain connects TRBV2 to TRBJ1-1; 7 nucleotides line up with TRBD1. The CDR3 is 11 residues long. From germline, CDR1 is SNHLY and CDR2 FYNNEI. V lost 6 bases, J lost 10 bases, and 5 bases stayed unmatched. The entire variable domain, with the rest obtained from reference TRBV2 and TRBJ1-1, is as follows: EPEVTQTPSHQVTQMGQEVILRCVPISNHLYFYWYRQILGQKVEFLVSFYNNEISEKSEIFDDQFSVERPDGSNFTLKIRSTKLEDSAMYFCASSETGRAFFGQGTRLTVV.

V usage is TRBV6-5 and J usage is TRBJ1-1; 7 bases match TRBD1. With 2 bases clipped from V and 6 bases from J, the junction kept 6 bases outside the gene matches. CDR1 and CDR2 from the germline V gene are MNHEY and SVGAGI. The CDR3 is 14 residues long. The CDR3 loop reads CASSYGVTGPEAFF. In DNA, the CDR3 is TGTGCCAGCAGTTACGGAGTGACAGGGCCTGAAGCTTTCTTT.

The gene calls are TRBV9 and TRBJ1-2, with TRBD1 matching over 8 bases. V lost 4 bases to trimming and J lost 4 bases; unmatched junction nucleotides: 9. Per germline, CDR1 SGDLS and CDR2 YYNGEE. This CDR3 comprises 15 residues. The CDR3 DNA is TGTGCCAGCAGCCCTAGCGGACAGGGCCCCTATGGCTACACCTTC. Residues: CASSPSGQGPYGYTF. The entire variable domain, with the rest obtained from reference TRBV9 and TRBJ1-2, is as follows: DSGVTQTPKHLITATGQRVTLRCSPRSGDLSVYWYQQSLDQGLQFLIQYYNGEERAKGNILERFSAQQFPDLHSELNLSSLELGDSALYFCASSPSGQGPYGYTFGSGTRLTVV.

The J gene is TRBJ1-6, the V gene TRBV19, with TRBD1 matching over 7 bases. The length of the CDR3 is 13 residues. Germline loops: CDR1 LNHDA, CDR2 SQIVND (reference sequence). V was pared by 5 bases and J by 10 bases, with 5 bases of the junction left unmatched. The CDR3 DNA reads TGTGCCAGTAGTTCGACAGGGTACTCACCCCTCCACTTT. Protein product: CASSSTGYSPLHF.

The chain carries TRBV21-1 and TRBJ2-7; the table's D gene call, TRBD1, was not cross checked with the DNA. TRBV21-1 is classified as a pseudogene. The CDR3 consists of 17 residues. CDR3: CASSKGGDRGECYEQYF. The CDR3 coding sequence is TGTGCCAGCAGCAAAGGAGGGGACAGGGGGGAGTGCTACGAGCAGTACTTC.

The CDR3 DNA follows: TGTGCCAGCAGTGAAGCGGGGGGGGGATACGAGCAGTACTTC. Protein sequence: CASSEAGGGYEQYF. The chain employs TRBV6-1 and TRBJ2-7; TRBD2 matches at 7 bases. The germline gives CDR1 MNHNS, CDR2 SASEGT. CDR3 length: 14 amino acids. The J segment lost 4 bases and the V segment lost 0 bases, leaving 3 bases of the junction unmatched.

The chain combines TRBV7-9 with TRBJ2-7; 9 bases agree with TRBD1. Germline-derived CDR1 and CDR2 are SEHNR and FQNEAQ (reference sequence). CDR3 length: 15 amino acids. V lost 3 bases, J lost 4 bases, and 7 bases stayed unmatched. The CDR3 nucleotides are TGTGCCAGCAGCTTCCCAACAGGGGGCAGGTACGAGCAGTACTTC. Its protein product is CASSFPTGGRYEQYF. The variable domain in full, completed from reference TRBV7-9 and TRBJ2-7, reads DTGVSQNPRHKITKRGQNVTFRCDPISEHNRLYWYRQTLGQGPEFLTYFQNEAQLEKSRLLSDRFSAERPKGSFSTLEIQRTEQGDSAMYLCASSFPTGGRYEQYFGPGTRLTVT.

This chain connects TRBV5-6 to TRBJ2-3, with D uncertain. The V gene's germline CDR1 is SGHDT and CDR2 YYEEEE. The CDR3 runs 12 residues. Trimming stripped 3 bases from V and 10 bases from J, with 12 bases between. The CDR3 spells CASSSNLDPQYF. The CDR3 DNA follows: TGTGCCAGCAGCTCAAATTTGGACCCGCAGTATTTT.

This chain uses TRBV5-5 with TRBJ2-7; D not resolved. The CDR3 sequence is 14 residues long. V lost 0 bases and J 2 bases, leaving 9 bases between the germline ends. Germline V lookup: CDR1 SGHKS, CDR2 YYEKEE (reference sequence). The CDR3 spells CASSLGPGTYEQYF. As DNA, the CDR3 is TGTGCCAGCAGCTTGGGCCCAGGCACCTACGAGCAGTACTTC.

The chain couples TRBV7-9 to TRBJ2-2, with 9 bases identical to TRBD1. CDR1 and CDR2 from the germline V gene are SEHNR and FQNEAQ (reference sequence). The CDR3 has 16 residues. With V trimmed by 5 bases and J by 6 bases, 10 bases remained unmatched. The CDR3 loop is CASSQPGQGEAGELFF. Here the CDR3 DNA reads TGTGCCAGCAGCCAACCGGGACAGGGAGAGGCCGGGGAGCTGTTTTTT. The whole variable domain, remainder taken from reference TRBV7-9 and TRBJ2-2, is DTGVSQNPRHKITKRGQNVTFRCDPISEHNRLYWYRQTLGQGPEFLTYFQNEAQLEKSRLLSDRFSAERPKGSFSTLEIQRTEQGDSAMYLCASSQPGQGEAGELFFGEGSRLTVL.

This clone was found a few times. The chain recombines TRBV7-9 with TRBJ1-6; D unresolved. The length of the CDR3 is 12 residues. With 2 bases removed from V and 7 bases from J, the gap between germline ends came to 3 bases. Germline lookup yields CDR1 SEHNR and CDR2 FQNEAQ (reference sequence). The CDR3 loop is CASSLSNSPLHF. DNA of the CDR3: TGTGCCAGCAGCTTATCGAATTCACCCCTCCACTTT.

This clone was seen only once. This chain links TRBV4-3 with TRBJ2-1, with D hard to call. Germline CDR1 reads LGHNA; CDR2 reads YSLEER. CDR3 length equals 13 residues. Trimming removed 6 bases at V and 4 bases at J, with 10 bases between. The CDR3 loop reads CASSSTDYNEQFF. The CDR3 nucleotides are TGCGCCAGCAGTTCGACGGATTACAATGAGCAGTTCTTC.

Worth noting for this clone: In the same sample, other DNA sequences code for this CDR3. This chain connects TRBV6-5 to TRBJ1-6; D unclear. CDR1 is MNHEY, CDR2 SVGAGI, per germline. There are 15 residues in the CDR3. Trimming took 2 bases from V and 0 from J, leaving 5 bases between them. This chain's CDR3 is CASSYGSSYNSPLHF. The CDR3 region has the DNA TGTGCCAGCAGTTACGGAAGCTCCTATAATTCACCCCTCCACTTT.

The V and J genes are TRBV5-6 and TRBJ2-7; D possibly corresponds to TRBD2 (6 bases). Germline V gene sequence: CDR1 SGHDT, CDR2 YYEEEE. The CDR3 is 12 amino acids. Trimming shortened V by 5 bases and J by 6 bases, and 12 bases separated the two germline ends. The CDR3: CASRMGGTEQYF. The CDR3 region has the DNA TGTGCCAGCAGGATGGGGGGTACCGAGCAGTACTTC.

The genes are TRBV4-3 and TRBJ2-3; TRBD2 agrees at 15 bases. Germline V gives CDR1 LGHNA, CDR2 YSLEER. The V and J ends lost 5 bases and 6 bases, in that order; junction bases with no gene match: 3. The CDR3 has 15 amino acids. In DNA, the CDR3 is TGCGCCAGCAGCAGGACTAGCGGGGGGGCGGATACGCAGTATTTT. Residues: CASSRTSGGADTQYF.